This TCR beta chain emerged from a study of shared clonotypes between healthy human individuals. Repertoires were generated with immunoSEQ multiplex PCR, while TCRdb's copy carries only in-frame clones and drops some. Of roughly 2 million clones in the sample, approximately 94% were seen once. Germline lookup yields CDR1 SGDLS and CDR2 YYNGEE. The CDR3 totals 15 residues. V gave up 0 bases and J gave up 5 bases; unmatched junction bases: 4. The chain is built from TRBV9 and TRBJ2-3; 9 positions match TRBD1. The receptor's source is a man in his late teens or twenties in good health. Sequencing used naive CD4+ T cells sorted from blood. Subset given: CD45RA+ positively selected. This CDR3 is CASSVGQGVEDTQYF. In DNA, the CDR3 is TGTGCCAGCAGCGTAGGACAGGGGGTAGAAGATACGCAGTATTTT.